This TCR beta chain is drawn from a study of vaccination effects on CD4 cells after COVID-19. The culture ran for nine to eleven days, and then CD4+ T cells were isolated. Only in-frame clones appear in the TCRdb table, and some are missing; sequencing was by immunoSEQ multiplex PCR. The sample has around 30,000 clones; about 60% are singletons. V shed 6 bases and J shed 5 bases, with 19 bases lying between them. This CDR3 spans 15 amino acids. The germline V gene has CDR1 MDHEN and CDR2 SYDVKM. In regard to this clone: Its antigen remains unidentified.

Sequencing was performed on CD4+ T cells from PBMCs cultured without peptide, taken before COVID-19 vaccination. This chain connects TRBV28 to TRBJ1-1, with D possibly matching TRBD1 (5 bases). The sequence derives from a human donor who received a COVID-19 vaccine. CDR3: CASSPQGAGRTEAFF. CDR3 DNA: TGTGCCAGCAGCCCGCAAGGGGCGGGTCGGACTGAAGCTTTCTTT.